This paragraph reports one T cell receptor beta chain. Here immunoSEQ multiplex PCR was the method, and the copy in TCRdb shows in-frame clones only, minus some. The sample consists of 350,000 to 400,000 clones, 75% to 90% of them appearing once. This entry comes from a study of blood T cell repertoires in COVID-19. Trimming removed 1 base at V and 0 bases at J, with 10 bases between. This CDR3 has 16 amino acids. Germline V gene data show CDR1 as LGHNA and CDR2 as YNFKEQ. This sequence joins TRBV4-2 and TRBJ2-1, with D hard to call. The sequence derives from a woman in her fifties or sixties with COVID-19, enrolled during active disease. Material: peripheral blood. The CDR3 bases are TGTGCCAGCAGCCAAGGGCCTTTAAGCTCCTACAATGAGCAGTTCTTC. This gives the protein CASSQGPLSSYNEQFF.